This is a list of T cell receptor beta chains from one sample in a study of T cells after yellow fever vaccination. From the 5' RACE reads, TCRdb called clonotypes with MiXCR, one entry per CDR3 protein. In the table there are a few hundred thousand distinct CDR3 sequences, over 4.5% of which are singletons. The starting material was CD4+ T cells sorted from PBMCs, obtained on the day of the yellow fever booster vaccination. These receptors originate from a man aged 18 to 29 who received the YFV17D yellow fever vaccine. CDR3s include the opening cysteine and the closing phenylalanine or tryptophan. Fields, in order: D gene, clone size, J gene, V gene, CDR3 DNA, CDR3 protein. D genes are given only for firm matches. Some rows mark clone size as missing; the rest say once, few, many or name a class of expanded clone.

NA,many,TRBJ1-2,TRBV5-4,TGTGCCAGCAGCTTCGGCGGCGGGAAGAGTAACTATGGCTACACCTTC,CASSFGGGKSNYGYTF
TRBD1,few,TRBJ1-5,TRBV5-6,TGTGCCAGCAGCTTTTGGACAGGGACGCCCTCCAATCAGCCCCAGCATTTT,CASSFWTGTPSNQPQHF
NA,many,TRBJ2-3,TRBV27,TGTGCCAGCAGTTTACTGCGGAGGGCTAGCACAGATACGCAGTATTTT,CASSLLRRASTDTQYF
NA,NA,TRBJ2-5,TRBV20-1,TGCAGTGCTAGATGGCGACGGTATTCACAAGAGACCCAGTACTTC,CSARWRRYSQETQYF
TRBD2,few,TRBJ2-3,TRBV4-1,TGCGCCAGCACCCAACGTTTAGCGGGGGGCACAGATACGCAGTATTTT,CASTQRLAGGTDTQYF
NA,NA,TRBJ1-1,TRBV7-9,TGTGCCAGCAGCCAAGAGGGAGCTTCTCAAGCTTTCTTT,CASSQEGASQAFF
NA,once,TRBJ2-2,TRBV18,TGTGCCAGCTCACCCCGCGGGGTGCTGTTTTTT,CASSPRGVLFF
NA,few,TRBJ1-3,TRBV28,TGTGCCAGCCTGCTTTCCTCTGGAAACACCATATATTTT,CASLLSSGNTIYF
TRBD1,NA,TRBJ2-1,TRBV11-2,TGTGCCAGCAGCTTTCCGGACAGGGTAAATTTTGAGCAGTTCTTC,CASSFPDRVNFEQFF
NA,NA,TRBJ2-7,TRBV7-2,TGTGCCAGCAGCTGGGCTCTGGAGACGTGGCACTTC,CASSWALETWHF
TRBD1,few,TRBJ1-1,TRBV7-9,TGTGCCAGCAGCTCAAGAGGACAGGGGGCAATCAAGAGAGAGGCTTTCTTT,CASSSRGQGAIKREAFF
NA,NA,TRBJ1-3,TRBV28,TGTGCCAGCAGTACGCCGGGTTGGGACATATATTTT,CASSTPGWDIYF
NA,NA,TRBJ1-5,TRBV5-5,TGTGCCAGCAGCTTGAGAGGGCAGCTTCAGCCCCAGCATTTT,CASSLRGQLQPQHF
NA,NA,TRBJ1-5,TRBV28,TGTGCCAGCAGTTCAGAGGGGAGAGGCAATCAGCCCCAGCATTTT,CASSSEGRGNQPQHF
NA,many,TRBJ1-5,TRBV2,TGTGCCAGCAAGGCAGGGGAGGGGAGCAATCAGCCCCAGCATTTT,CASKAGEGSNQPQHF
NA,many,TRBJ2-3,TRBV12-3/TRBV12-4,TGTGCCAGCAGTTTGCTTGGGGGACTCACAGATACGCAGTATTTT,CASSLLGGLTDTQYF
NA,few,TRBJ1-5,TRBV4-1,TGCGCCAGCAGCCAACGCGTGATCGGACAGCCCCAGCATTTT,CASSQRVIGQPQHF
TRBD2,NA,TRBJ2-5,TRBV7-2,TGTGCCAGCAGCTTAAGCTCTAGCGGGGGGCAAGAGACCCAGTACTTC,CASSLSSSGGQETQYF
TRBD1,few,TRBJ1-3,TRBV7-9,TGTGCCAGCAGCTCACTCAGGGGGGCAGGAAACACCATATATTTT,CASSSLRGAGNTIYF
NA,few,TRBJ1-5,TRBV6-5,TGTGCCAGCAGCAACGACGGTAATAGCAATCAGCCCCAGCATTTT,CASSNDGNSNQPQHF
NA,many,TRBJ1-2,TRBV12-5,TGTGCTAGTGCGACCTGGAGGGGCTATGGCTACACCTTC,CASATWRGYGYTF
NA,many,TRBJ2-1,TRBV11-2,TGTGCCAGCAGCTCGTCGGGCGCCTTGTGGAATGAGCAGTTCTTC,CASSSSGALWNEQFF
NA,many,TRBJ2-3,TRBV12-3/TRBV12-4,TGTGCCAGCTCTCCCAGTGAGTTTGGGAGCACAGATACGCAGTATTTT,CASSPSEFGSTDTQYF
TRBD2,NA,TRBJ2-3,TRBV18,TGTGCCAGCTCACCATTCACGGGACTAGCGGGGGAGACAGATACGCAGTATTTT,CASSPFTGLAGETDTQYF
NA,NA,TRBJ1-5,TRBV12-3/TRBV12-4,TGTGCCAGCACCCAACCGGGGTCTTGGCAGCCCCAGCATTTT,CASTQPGSWQPQHF
NA,NA,TRBJ1-5,TRBV6-5,TGTGCCAGCAGTTACTCGTGGGCAGAAAATCAGCCCCAGCATTTT,CASSYSWAENQPQHF
TRBD2,many,TRBJ2-3,TRBV5-4,TGTGCCAGCTTATTGGGGGGGACAGATACGCAGTATTTT,CASLLGGTDTQYF
NA,NA,TRBJ2-1,TRBV6-6,TGTGCCAGCAGTTACTCTGACTGGGATGAGCAGTTCTTC,CASSYSDWDEQFF